Listed below are T cell receptor beta chains from one sample, sequenced in a study of cytomegalovirus exposure and HLA in healthy donors. TCRdb's table, derived via immunoSEQ multiplex PCR, lists solely in-frame clones and lacks some. The table includes 150,000 or so clones, about three quarters detected once. Sequenced sample: PBMCs. The receptors derive from a girl aged 5-17 years in good health and CMV-seronegative. The CDR3 runs from the conserved cysteine through the conserved F or W. A D gene is named only where the DNA matches it firmly. Clone size is given for some rows only: seen once, a few or many times, or a class if the clone is expanded.

>TRBV7-6|few|TRBJ1-1|TRBD1
TGTGCCAGCAGCTATCTTACAGGGGTGGACACTGAAGCTTTCTTT
CASSYLTGVDTEAFF
>TRBV5-1|.|TRBJ2-1|.
TGCGCCAGCAGCCACATGGACGGCGGGGTTTCCTACAATGAGCAGTTCTTC
CASSHMDGGVSYNEQFF
>TRBV9|.|TRBJ1-1|TRBD1
TGTGCCAGCACCATAGGGGGCAGCCAGAACACTGAAGCTTTCTTT
CASTIGGSQNTEAFF
>TRBV12-5|.|TRBJ1-5|.
TGTGCTAGTGGTTTGGTACATCAGGGGCAGCCCCAGCATTTT
CASGLVHQGQPQHF
>TRBV29-1|few|TRBJ2-7|.
TGCAGCGTGGGGGGACAGCTCGGGTACGAGCAGTACTTC
CSVGGQLGYEQYF
>TRBV15|.|TRBJ2-7|.
TGTGCCACCAGCAGAGATCTGGCTAGCGTCGAGCAGTACTTC
CATSRDLASVEQYF
>TRBV29-1|.|TRBJ2-7|.
TGCAGCGTTGAAAGGCCCGGGACATCTGATTCCTACGAGCAGTACTTC
CSVERPGTSDSYEQYF
>TRBV6-5|few|TRBJ1-3|.
TGTGCCAGCAGTTCTCAGGGCGGAAACGCCATATATTTT
CASSSQGGNAIYF
>TRBV30|.|TRBJ1-6|.
TGTGCCTGGAGTAGTGGCAGGGACTATAATTCACCCCTCCACTTT
CAWSSGRDYNSPLHF
>TRBV7-7|few|TRBJ2-3|.
TGTGCTAGCAGCTTAGTTGGGGGGAGCACAGATACGCAGTATTTT
CASSLVGGSTDTQYF
>TRBV7-9|.|TRBJ1-1|TRBD1
TGTGCCAGCAGTAGAGGGACAGGTCCCCCTCAAGCTTTCTTT
CASSRGTGPPQAFF
>TRBV14|.|TRBJ1-1|TRBD1
TGTGCCAGCAGCCAAGGGACGGCGCGACAGGGGTTTTCTGAAGCTTTCTTT
CASSQGTARQGFSEAFF
>TRBV5-4|.|TRBJ2-1|.
TGTGCCAGCAGCTTGGCCCCTGGGGCCCGAAGTGGCAATGAGCAGTTCTTC
CASSLAPGARSGNEQFF
>TRBV4-1|.|TRBJ2-1|.
TGCGCCAGCAGCCAAGATTTACCCACAGGGTCCTCCTACTATGAGCAGTTCTTC
CASSQDLPTGSSYYEQFF